The 31 T cell receptor beta chains below were found in one sample sequenced in a study of shared clonotypes between healthy human individuals. Repertoires were generated with immunoSEQ multiplex PCR, while TCRdb's copy carries only in-frame clones and drops some. Found here are more than 2 million clones, almost 96% of them singletons; the top ten hold more than 0.1%. Sequences were obtained from naive CD4+ T cells sorted from blood. Subset denoted: CD45RA+ positively selected. The receptors here all came from a man aged 18 to 29 in good health.

The chain combines TRBV9 with TRBJ1-1; D not resolved. V lost 0 bases and J lost 4, with 7 bases in between. The CDR3 extends over 13 amino acids. Germline CDR1 SGDLS, CDR2 YYNGEE. CDR3 residues: CASSVVPTTEAFF. CDR3 in DNA: TGTGCCAGCAGCGTAGTGCCGACCACTGAAGCTTTCTTT.

V is TRBV5-1 and J is TRBJ1-1; 8 nucleotides match TRBD1. This CDR3 has 15 residues. Germline V CDR1 and CDR2: SGHRS, YFSETQ. Trimming cost V 3 bases and J 4 bases; bases outside gene matches: 8. The CDR3 DNA reads TGCGCCAGCAGCTCTTTCCAGGGGGCGGGCACTGAAGCTTTCTTT. This gives the protein CASSSFQGAGTEAFF. The variable domain in full, with the rest retrieved from reference TRBV5-1 and TRBJ1-1, is KAGVTQTPRYLIKTRGQQVTLSCSPISGHRSVSWYQQTPGQGLQFLFEYFSETQRNKGNFPGRFSGRQFSNSRSEMNVSTLELGDSALYLCASSSFQGAGTEAFFGQGTRLTVV.

The V call is TRBV7-6, the J call TRBJ2-4, with D possibly matching TRBD1 (6 bases). Germline CDR1 reads SGHVS; CDR2 reads FNYEAQ. The length of the CDR3 is 15 residues. Deletions cut 5 bases from V and 9 bases from J, with 20 bases between. DNA of the CDR3: TGTGCCAGCAGCACGTCAGGGGTTGGGTCGGCCATTCAGTACTTC. Protein product: CASSTSGVGSAIQYF.

The V and J genes are TRBV4-3 and TRBJ1-1; the D is unclear. Between the trimmed V and J ends, which lost 3 bases and 1 base, there was a span of 15 bases. CDR1 is LGHNA, CDR2 YSLEER, per germline. This CDR3 has 16 amino acids. The chain's CDR3 is CASSHPAGKTNTEAFF. In DNA form, the CDR3 reads TGCGCCAGCAGCCACCCGGCGGGGAAAACGAACACTGAAGCTTTCTTT.

The chain recombines TRBV30 with TRBJ1-2; no clear D. The CDR3 is 14 residues long. The V and J ends lost 2 bases and 2 bases respectively, with 12 bases between them. CDR1 GTSNPN and CDR2 SVGIG come from the germline V gene (reference sequence). The CDR3 loop is CAWSSGPQNYGYTF. CDR3 sequence (DNA): TGTGCCTGGAGTAGCGGGCCCCAGAACTATGGCTACACCTTC. The full variable domain, rest sourced from reference TRBV30 and TRBJ1-2, is SQTIHQWPATLVQPVGSPLSLECTVEGTSNPNLYWYRQAAGRGLQLLFYSVGIGQISSEVPQNLSASRPQDRQFILSSKKLLLSDSGFYLCAWSSGPQNYGYTFGSGTRLTVV.

This clone came up once. V usage is TRBV9 and J usage is TRBJ1-2; D remains ambiguous. CDR1 is SGDLS, CDR2 YYNGEE, per germline. This CDR3 region has 13 residues. V lost 5 bases and J 1 base, leaving 9 bases between the germline ends. The CDR3: CASSRMGNYGYTF. CDR3 DNA sequence: TGTGCCAGCAGTAGGATGGGTAACTATGGCTACACCTTC.

This rearrangement joins TRBV28 to TRBJ1-6; D gene unclear. Germline loops: CDR1 MDHEN, CDR2 SYDVKM. Trimming took off 2 bases at V and 3 bases at J, with 8 bases between the two ends. The CDR3 has 15 residues. The CDR3 protein is CASSLRGYYNSPLHF. The CDR3 DNA follows: TGTGCCAGCAGTTTAAGAGGATACTATAATTCACCCCTCCACTTT.

The chain links TRBV5-1 to TRBJ1-1; the D gene is possibly TRBD1 (6 bases). The ends were cut back, 4 bases at V and 5 bases at J, with 12 bases in the middle. The CDR3 runs to 13 residues. CDR1 and CDR2 from the germline V gene are SGHRS and YFSETQ. CDR3: CASSQRDKTEAFF. The CDR3 DNA follows: TGCGCCAGCAGCCAAAGGGACAAAACTGAAGCTTTCTTT.

This clone was seen a handful of times. The chain joins TRBV2 to TRBJ1-6, with TRBD1 as a possible D gene (6 bases). CDR1 and CDR2 (germline): SNHLY, FYNNEI. V gave up 6 bases and J gave up 8 bases, with 11 bases separating them. This CDR3 is 13 amino acids long. CDR3 bases: TGTGCCAGCAGGGACCCAGGGGATTCACCCCTCCACTTT. Encoded protein: CASRDPGDSPLHF.

The chain joins TRBV6-6 to TRBJ2-1; TRBD1 or TRBD2 may be the D gene (6 bases each). The V gene lost 0 bases and the J gene lost 6 bases, with 9 bases spanning the gap. The CDR3 length is 14 residues. CDR1 and CDR2 (germline): MNHNY, SVGAGI (reference sequence). CDR3 in amino acids: CASSYSGGVNEQFF. In nucleotides, the CDR3 is TGTGCCAGCAGTTACTCGGGGGGCGTCAATGAGCAGTTCTTC.

This clone was seen a single time. V is TRBV28 and J is TRBJ1-4; no definite D call. The ends were cut back, 3 bases at V and 6 bases at J, with 11 bases in the middle. This CDR3 comprises 14 residues. Germline CDR1 and CDR2: MDHEN and SYDVKM. CDR3 in DNA: TGTGCCAGCAGTTTCCCGACCGCAGATGAAAAACTGTTTTTT. Translating it yields CASSFPTADEKLFF.

The chain uses TRBV5-1 and TRBJ2-1; either TRBD1 or TRBD2 may fit D (5 bases each). CDR3 length: 16 residues. V gave up 4 bases and J gave up 7 bases, with 21 bases separating them. Germline values: CDR1 SGHRS, CDR2 YFSETQ. CDR3 DNA sequence: TGCGCCAGCAGCCCAAATCCGGGGCTAGCTCCTAATGAGCAGTTCTTC. Amino acids: CASSPNPGLAPNEQFF.

V and J are TRBV11-2 and TRBJ2-7; the match to TRBD2 covers 8 bases. The V gene's germline CDR1 is SGHAT and CDR2 FQNNGV. V was pared by 5 bases and J by 3 bases, with 9 bases of the junction left unmatched. CDR3 size: 15 residues. The CDR3 loop reads CASSLFSGTLYEQYF. The CDR3 DNA follows: TGTGCCAGCAGCCTCTTTAGCGGGACCCTCTACGAGCAGTACTTC.

The gene calls are TRBV6-5 and TRBJ2-1; 9 bases align to TRBD1. Germline assignment: CDR1 MNHEY and CDR2 SVGAGI. The CDR3 extends over 14 amino acids. After removal of 1 base from V and 7 bases from J, the junction contained 2 bases not matched to a gene. The CDR3 DNA follows: TGTGCCAGCAGTTACTGGGACAGGGCGAATGAGCAGTTCTTC. It yields the protein CASSYWDRANEQFF.

About this clone itself: Other DNA sequences in the same sample also yield this CDR3. This chain links TRBV9 with TRBJ2-5, with D tentatively TRBD2 (5 bases). Trimming removed 0 bases from V and 5 bases from J, with 11 bases in between. CDR1 and CDR2 (germline): SGDLS, YYNGEE. This CDR3 region has 14 residues. The CDR3 region has the DNA TGTGCCAGCAGCGTAGCGGGGTTAGGGGAGACCCAGTACTTC. Encoded protein: CASSVAGLGETQYF.

The rearrangement joins TRBV16 to TRBJ1-6, with a tentative D call TRBD1 (6 bases). V was cut by 4 bases and J by 4 bases, with 17 bases left in between. This CDR3 is 17 amino acids long. Germline V gene sequence: CDR1 KGHSY, CDR2 FQNENV. In DNA form, the CDR3 reads TGTGCCAGCAGCCTAAGGGCTCCGGGGGCTTATAATTCACCCCTCCACTTT. Its translation is CASSLRAPGAYNSPLHF.

The chain recombines TRBV6-6 with TRBJ1-2; 8 bases map to TRBD1. Trimming cost V 6 bases and J 5 bases; bases outside gene matches: 8. Per germline, CDR1 MNHNY and CDR2 SVGAGI (reference sequence). The CDR3 totals 14 residues. As DNA, the CDR3 is TGTGCCAGCAGCCGCGACAGGGGAATGTATGGCTACACCTTC. Amino acid sequence: CASSRDRGMYGYTF.

This clone occurred once. The genes are TRBV28 and TRBJ1-2, with 8 positions matching TRBD1. With 3 bases clipped from V and 4 bases from J, the junction kept 7 bases outside the gene matches. The CDR3 runs 15 residues. CDR1 MDHEN and CDR2 SYDVKM come from the germline V gene. As DNA, the CDR3 is TGTGCCAGCAGTTTTCCCAAAGGGACAGGCTATGGCTACACCTTC. As protein: CASSFPKGTGYGYTF.

The CDR3 loop is CASRTLGVGYGYTF. CDR3 bases: TGTGCCAGCAGAACCCTAGGGGTTGGCTATGGCTACACCTTC. The rearrangement joins TRBV2 to TRBJ1-2; possibly TRBD1 for D (5 bases). Germline V gene lookup returns CDR1 SNHLY and CDR2 FYNNEI. The germline V and J ends were trimmed by 6 bases and 4 bases, with 15 bases remaining between them. The CDR3 has 14 residues.

This chain uses TRBV30 with TRBJ1-5, with D perhaps TRBD1 (5 bases). Trimming removed 3 bases at V and 8 bases at J, with 11 bases between. In germline, CDR1 is GTSNPN, CDR2 SVGIG (reference sequence). The CDR3 spans 12 residues. The CDR3 nucleotides read TGTGCCTGGAGGGGCAGGGAGGAGCCCCAGCATTTT. Amino acid sequence: CAWRGREEPQHF.

The rearrangement links TRBV9 to TRBJ1-2, with D perhaps TRBD1 (5 bases). Germline-derived CDR1 and CDR2 are SGDLS and YYNGEE. CDR3 size: 12 residues. Trimming took 4 bases from V and 7 from J, leaving 11 bases between them. The CDR3 loop is CASSPRVGGYTF. CDR3 nucleotide sequence: TGTGCCAGCAGCCCCAGGGTTGGTGGCTACACCTTC.

This chain joins TRBV9 and TRBJ1-2; D is ambiguous. CDR3 length equals 14 residues. Trimming left V 0 bases short and J 2 bases short, with 8 bases between. The germline CDR1 and CDR2 sequences are SGDLS and YYNGEE. CDR3 sequence: CASSVDPRNYGYTF. The CDR3 DNA follows: TGTGCCAGCAGCGTAGACCCCAGAAACTATGGCTACACCTTC.

The CDR3 DNA is TGTGCCAGCTCACCACCGGGGCAGAATGAAAAACTGTTTTTT. This codes for CASSPPGQNEKLFF. The V gene is TRBV18, the J gene TRBJ1-4; TRBD1 might be the D (5 bases). Trimming shortened V by 0 bases and J by 5 bases, and 7 bases separated the two germline ends. The germline V gene encodes CDR1 KGHSH and CDR2 LQKENI. The CDR3 has 14 residues.

The V call is TRBV19, the J call TRBJ2-7; TRBD2 is a possible D gene (5 bases). V was trimmed by 5 bases and J by 3 bases, leaving 11 bases between them. There are 13 residues in the CDR3. Germline values: CDR1 LNHDA, CDR2 SQIVND (reference sequence). The CDR3 protein is CASSVASFYEQYF. CDR3 nucleotides: TGTGCCAGTAGTGTTGCTAGCTTCTACGAGCAGTACTTC.

With regard to this clone: Other nucleotide sequences from this sample produce the same CDR3. The J gene is TRBJ2-7, the V gene TRBV7-8; 8 bases are shared with TRBD1. The V segment lost 1 base and the J segment 4 bases; nucleotides outside the gene matches: 3. The CDR3 loop spans 14 amino acids. CDR1 and CDR2 (germline): SGHVS, FQNEAQ. The CDR3 bases are TGTGCCAGCAGCTTAGTGGACAGGGTATACGAGCAGTACTTC. Translating gives CASSLVDRVYEQYF.

Details on this clone: The sample carries other DNA sequences with the same CDR3. This chain joins TRBV10-1 and TRBJ2-2; D not certain. V was pared by 6 bases and J by 2 bases, with 4 bases between. Germline assignment: CDR1 WNHNN and CDR2 SYGVQD (reference sequence). The CDR3 is 12 amino acids. The CDR3 DNA sequence: TGCGCCAGCAGCCGAAACACCGGGGAGCTGTTTTTT. Its protein is CASSRNTGELFF.

The chain uses TRBV7-7 and TRBJ2-3, with D perhaps matching TRBD2 (7 bases). Per germline, CDR1 SSHAT and CDR2 FNYEAQ (reference sequence). CDR3 size: 16 residues. This CDR3 reads CASSPGNWRGGDTQYF. Here the CDR3 DNA reads TGTGCTAGCTCCCCGGGTAATTGGAGGGGGGGAGATACGCAGTATTTT.

Comment on this clone: Other nucleotide sequences from this sample produce the same CDR3. The chain links TRBV18 to TRBJ2-3; D gene ambiguous. Looked up from germline, CDR1 is KGHSH and CDR2 is LQKENI. The CDR3 extends over 11 amino acids. The V end was cut by 3 bases, the J end by 6 bases, with 4 bases between. The CDR3 region is CASSPSDTQYF. The CDR3 DNA reads as TGTGCCAGCTCACCCTCCGATACGCAGTATTTT.

This clone was detected only once. The rearrangement uses TRBV29-1 and TRBJ2-7; D might be TRBD1 or TRBD2, each matching 6 bases. Trimming removed 1 base from V and 1 base from J, with 17 bases in between. The CDR3 is 16 amino acids. Germline V gene data show CDR1 as SQVTM and CDR2 as ANQGSEA. This CDR3 is CSVEVLKGGKSYEQYF. CDR3 in DNA: TGCAGCGTTGAAGTCCTCAAAGGGGGGAAGTCCTACGAGCAGTACTTC.

The chain uses TRBV18 and TRBJ1-1; D uncertain. The CDR3 runs 15 residues. Between the trimmed V and J ends, which lost 2 bases and 1 base, there was a span of 11 bases. Per germline, CDR1 KGHSH and CDR2 LQKENI. The CDR3: CASSPMTTTNTEAFF. CDR3 in DNA: TGTGCCAGCTCACCAATGACGACGACGAACACTGAAGCTTTCTTT.

This clone has just one count. This rearrangement joins TRBV7-2 to TRBJ1-5, with D possibly TRBD1 on 5 matching bases. Germline V gene data show CDR1 as SGHTA and CDR2 as FQGNSA. The ends were cut back, 11 bases at V and 7 bases at J, with 18 bases in the middle. The CDR3 loop spans 13 amino acids. The DNA of the CDR3 is TGTGCCCATGCCGCAGGGTGGGAACAGCCCCAGCATTTT. Its protein product is CAHAAGWEQPQHF.